Sequencing of this T cell receptor beta chain was carried out in a study of STAT5B mutations in CD4+ large granular lymphocyte leukemia. Study results and caveats: Compared with healthy controls (2/35), patient top clones favored TRBV06 (8/27). Main leukemic clonotypes were patient-specific, but roughly 26% appeared at low frequency elsewhere. Higher CD4+ than CD8+ T-LGLL clonality might reflect small sample size.

Germline trimming cut 6 bases from V and 4 bases from J; bases unmatched to any gene: 7. The CDR3 runs 14 residues. Germline-derived CDR1 and CDR2 are SEHNR and FQNEAQ (reference sequence). Healthy controls were blood donor buffy coats. The assay was immunoSEQ multiplex PCR, and TCRdb's table has in-frame clones only and misses some. The profile shows 32,000 or so clones, around 80% of them singletons. Concerning this clone itself: Its cognate antigen is unknown.

The rearrangement links TRBV7-9 to TRBJ1-2, with 8 bases lining up with TRBD1. The clonotype was recovered from a human donor in good health. The sample consisted of CD4+ T cells from blood buffy coats. CDR3 coding DNA: TGTGCCAGCAGGTCGACAGGGGTCGGCTATGGCTACACCTTC. This sequence encodes CASRSTGVGYGYTF.